Listed below are T cell receptor beta chains from one sample, sequenced in a study of siplizumab effects on memory and regulatory T cells. Only in-frame clones appear in the TCRdb table, and some are missing; sequencing was by immunoSEQ multiplex PCR. The table records approximately 13,000 clones, 40% of them present only once. These receptors' antigens are unknown. The sample comprised CFSE-low (dividing) CD8+ T cells sorted from an allogeneic mixed lymphocyte reaction. All receptors come from a human donor in good health; the cells came from an allogeneic mixed lymphocyte reaction. The CDR3 runs from the conserved cysteine through the conserved F or W. A D gene is named only where the DNA matches it firmly. Some rows have no size entry. The others give once, few or many, or a class for an expanded clone.

CDR3,DNA,D,J,size,V
CASSLGPTYEQYF,TGTGCCAGCAGCCTCGGCCCAACCTACGAGCAGTACTTC,NA,TRBJ2-7,NA,TRBV11-3
CASSTSTGAIHYTGELFF,NA,NA,TRBJ2-2,NA,TRBV27
CASSEGLDEQFF,TGTGCCAGCAGTGAAGGCCTTGATGAGCAGTTCTTC,NA,TRBJ2-1,medium-sized,TRBV2
CASSPGGGYEQYF,TGCGCCAGCAGCCCAGGGGGGGGCTACGAGCAGTACTTC,NA,TRBJ2-7,few,TRBV4-3
CASSLGTGGGEQYF,TGTGCCAGCAGTTTAGGGACAGGGGGGGGCGAGCAGTACTTC,TRBD1,TRBJ2-7,medium-sized,TRBV27
CASSQESVVSSYEQYF,TGTGCCAGCAGCCAAGAGAGCGTGGTTAGCTCCTACGAGCAGTACTTC,NA,TRBJ2-7,few,TRBV4-2
CASSQVTVAGATYEQYF,TGCGCCAGCAGCCAAGTAACGGTAGCGGGGGCTACCTACGAGCAGTACTTC,TRBD2,TRBJ2-7,few,TRBV4-1
CASSQEYFGRYGYTF,TGCGCCAGCAGCCAAGAATACTTTGGGAGGTATGGCTACACCTTC,NA,TRBJ1-2,once,TRBV4-1
CASSIGWGDRYEQYF,TGTGCCAGTAGTATAGGCTGGGGTGACAGGTACGAGCAGTACTTC,NA,TRBJ2-7,NA,TRBV19
CSVVGDTGELFF,TGCAGCGTTGTTGGGGACACCGGGGAGCTGTTTTTT,NA,TRBJ2-2,few,TRBV29-1
CASSASGVSYNEQFF,TGTGCCAGCAGCGCCAGCGGGGTCTCCTACAATGAGCAGTTCTTC,TRBD2,TRBJ2-1,few,TRBV9
CASSLAKGAYEQFF,TGTGCCAGCAGCTTGGCCAAGGGGGCCTATGAGCAGTTCTTC,TRBD1,TRBJ2-1,NA,TRBV5-4
CASSQLGTAGGAGYEQYF,TGCGCCAGCAGCCAACTAGGTACTGCGGGGGGGGCGGGCTACGAGCAGTACTTC,TRBD2,TRBJ2-7,NA,TRBV4-1
CAWTLGTRGTDTQYF,TGTGCCTGGACCCTCGGGACCCGAGGGACAGATACGCAGTATTTT,NA,TRBJ2-3,few,TRBV30
CASSDGLAGVWGDTQYF,TGTGCCAGCAGTGATGGACTAGCGGGGGTCTGGGGAGATACGCAGTATTTT,TRBD2,TRBJ2-3,NA,TRBV6-1
CASSYMVRREEYF,TGTGCCAGCAGTTATATGGTTAGGAGGGAAGAGTACTTC,NA,TRBJ2-7,NA,TRBV6-6
CASSGQAMNTEAFF,TGTGCCAGCAGCGGGCAGGCTATGAACACTGAAGCTTTCTTT,NA,TRBJ1-1,NA,TRBV7-9
CASSKALKRVHNQPQHF,TGTGCCAGCAGCAAAGCGCTGAAGAGGGTCCACAATCAGCCCCAGCATTTT,NA,TRBJ1-5,medium-sized,TRBV21-1
CASSYSGQNNEQFF,TGTGCCAGCAGTTACTCTGGGCAAAACAATGAGCAGTTCTTC,NA,TRBJ2-1,few,TRBV6-6
CASSQVAGQGAHEQFF,TGCGCCAGCAGCCAAGTGGCGGGACAGGGGGCCCATGAGCAGTTCTTC,TRBD1,TRBJ2-1,few,TRBV4-1
CAWSLGQGHQPQHF,TGTGCCTGGAGCCTTGGACAGGGTCATCAGCCCCAGCATTTT,TRBD1,TRBJ1-5,medium-sized,TRBV30
CSVEVDNYNEQFF,TGCAGCGTTGAGGTTGACAACTACAATGAGCAGTTCTTC,NA,TRBJ2-1,few,TRBV29-1
CASSYRDSSYEQYF,TGTGCCAGCAGCTACCGGGACAGCTCCTACGAGCAGTACTTC,TRBD1,TRBJ2-7,NA,TRBV7-9
CASSEASGWAGGFAEAFF,TGTGCCAGCAGTGAAGCGTCCGGGTGGGCGGGAGGTTTCGCTGAAGCTTTCTTT,NA,TRBJ1-1,medium-sized,TRBV2
CASSEGVKKNIQYF,TGTGCCAGCAGTGAGGGGGTTAAGAAAAACATTCAGTACTTC,NA,TRBJ2-4,NA,TRBV2
CASSQAGTGVSEQYF,TGCGCCAGCAGCCAAGCCGGGACAGGGGTAAGCGAGCAGTACTTC,TRBD1,TRBJ2-7,medium-sized,TRBV4-1
CASSLGWGPKNIQYF,TGTGCCAGCAGCTTAGGGTGGGGGCCCAAAAACATTCAGTACTTC,NA,TRBJ2-4,medium-sized,TRBV13
CAWSFGYEQYF,TGTGCCTGGAGTTTTGGTTACGAGCAGTACTTC,NA,TRBJ2-7,medium-sized,TRBV30
CASSITGQGNEQFF,TGTGCCAGTAGTATAACCGGACAGGGAAATGAGCAGTTCTTC,TRBD1,TRBJ2-1,few,TRBV19
CASSFGQGAGHYGYTF,TGTGCCAGCAGCTTCGGACAGGGGGCAGGGCACTATGGCTACACCTTC,TRBD1,TRBJ1-2,medium-sized,TRBV7-9
CASSTGPNTEAFF,TGTGCCAGCAGCACGGGCCCGAACACTGAAGCTTTCTTT,NA,TRBJ1-1,NA,TRBV5-6
CASSLEASGDSTDTQYF,TGTGCCAGCAGCTTAGAGGCTAGCGGGGATAGCACAGATACGCAGTATTTT,TRBD2,TRBJ2-3,NA,TRBV7-2
CASSEYSRPEAFF,TGTGCCAGCAGTGAATACTCTCGGCCTGAAGCTTTCTTT,NA,TRBJ1-1,NA,TRBV6-5
CASSQVGSGSYEQYF,TGTGCCAGCAGCCAAGTTGGGAGCGGGAGCTACGAGCAGTACTTC,TRBD2,TRBJ2-7,medium-sized,TRBV4-2
CASSYGTGQETQYF,TGCGCCAGCAGCTATGGGACAGGGCAAGAGACCCAGTACTTC,TRBD1,TRBJ2-5,NA,TRBV5-1
CASSLSRTGGPNTGELFF,TGTGCCAGCAGTTTATCTCGCACAGGGGGCCCCAACACCGGGGAGCTGTTTTTT,TRBD1,TRBJ2-2,few,TRBV27
CATSRDNYEQYF,TGTGCCACGTCCCGGGACAACTACGAGCAGTACTTC,NA,TRBJ2-7,NA,TRBV19
CASSPGGGETQYF,TGTGCCAGCAGCCCCGGGGGTGGAGAGACCCAGTACTTC,NA,TRBJ2-5,NA,TRBV5-6
CASSLGTEIYGYTF,TGTGCCAGCAGTTTAGGGACAGAAATTTATGGCTACACCTTC,TRBD1,TRBJ1-2,NA,TRBV6-1
CASTQGTVPDTQYF,TGCGCCAGCACACAAGGGACCGTCCCAGATACGCAGTATTTT,NA,TRBJ2-3,NA,TRBV4-1
CASTSSQKGYEQYF,TGTGCCAGCACCTCATCCCAGAAGGGCTACGAGCAGTACTTC,NA,TRBJ2-7,few,TRBV7-9
CASSSVLGHEQYF,TGTGCCAGCAGCTCCGTACTTGGCCACGAGCAGTACTTC,NA,TRBJ2-7,few,TRBV11-3
CASSLGQGREQYF,TGTGCCAGCAGCTTAGGACAGGGGAGGGAGCAGTACTTC,TRBD1,TRBJ2-7,many,TRBV7-6
CASRGLPSGANVLTF,TGTGCCAGCAGGGGACTTCCCTCTGGGGCCAACGTCCTGACTTTC,NA,TRBJ2-6,NA,TRBV9
CASSVSESYSNQPQHF,TGTGCCAGCAGCGTCAGCGAATCCTATAGCAATCAGCCCCAGCATTTT,NA,TRBJ1-5,NA,TRBV7-6
CASSLAGMGEQFF,TGTGCCAGCAGCTTAGCAGGGATGGGTGAGCAGTTCTTC,NA,TRBJ2-1,NA,TRBV7-3
CASSRGDTIYF,TGTGCCAGCAGCCGTGGGGACACCATATATTTT,NA,TRBJ1-3,NA,TRBV5-8
CASSLGLSSGNTIYF,TGTGCCAGCAGTTTGGGGTTGAGCTCTGGAAACACCATATATTTT,NA,TRBJ1-3,few,TRBV28
CASSLGQGAGVQPQHF,TGTGCCAGCAGCTTAGGGCAGGGGGCGGGAGTTCAGCCCCAGCATTTT,TRBD1,TRBJ1-5,few,TRBV7-9
CASSFGQGSTEAFF,TGTGCCAGCAGCTTTGGACAGGGGAGCACTGAAGCTTTCTTT,TRBD1,TRBJ1-1,medium-sized,TRBV5-4
CASSLFLGDTGELFF,TGTGCCAGCAGTTTATTCTTGGGCGACACCGGGGAGCTGTTTTTT,NA,TRBJ2-2,few,TRBV27
CASSLAGEHYGELFF,TGTGCCAGCAGCTTGGCGGGAGAACACTACGGGGAGCTGTTTTTT,NA,TRBJ2-2,NA,TRBV5-6
CASLTGNTEAFF,TGTGCCAGCCTTACCGGGAACACTGAAGCTTTCTTT,NA,TRBJ1-1,few,TRBV19
CASSPTGWSGHGSLEQYF,TGTGCCAGCAGCCCGACAGGTTGGTCGGGACACGGGTCTCTCGAGCAGTACTTC,NA,TRBJ2-7,once,TRBV7-9
CASSWGGNTEAFF,TGTGCCAGCAGTTGGGGGGGTAACACTGAAGCTTTCTTT,NA,TRBJ1-1,NA,TRBV27